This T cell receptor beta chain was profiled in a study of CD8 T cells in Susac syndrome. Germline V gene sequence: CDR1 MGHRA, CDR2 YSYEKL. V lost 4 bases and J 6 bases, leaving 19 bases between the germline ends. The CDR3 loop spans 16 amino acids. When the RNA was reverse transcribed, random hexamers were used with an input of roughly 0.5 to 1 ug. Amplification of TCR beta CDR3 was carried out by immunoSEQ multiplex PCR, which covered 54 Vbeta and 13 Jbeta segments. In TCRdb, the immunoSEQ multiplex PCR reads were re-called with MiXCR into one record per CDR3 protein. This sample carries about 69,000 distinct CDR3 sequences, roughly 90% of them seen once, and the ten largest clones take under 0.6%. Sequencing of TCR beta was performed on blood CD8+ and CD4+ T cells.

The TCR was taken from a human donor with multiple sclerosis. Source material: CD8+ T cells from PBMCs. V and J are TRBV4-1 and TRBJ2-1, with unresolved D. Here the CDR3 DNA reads TGCGCCAGCAGCCTAAGGAGAGACTCCGTTCTCAATGAGCAGTTCTTC. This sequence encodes CASSLRRDSVLNEQFF.